Presented here are 22 T cell receptor beta chains from one specimen sequenced in a study of cytomegalovirus exposure and HLA in healthy donors (dated by TCRdb to the late 2010s). The library relied on the immunoSEQ multiplex PCR assay. The multiplex PCR relied on a mix of 60 forward primers for TCR Vbeta segments and 13 reverse primers for TCR Jbeta segments. TCRdb obtained this table from immuneACCESS and retained in-frame rearrangements with V and J assigned. These tables miss some clones; where compared with another copy, unresolved V genes account for less than half of the shortfall, and the remainder is unexplained. The sample profile shows roughly 180,000 clones; just under 85% of them were found once. Around 4.8% of the sample is in the top ten clones. The source material was PBMCs. These receptor sequences come from a girl between 10 and 17 years old in good health and CMV-seropositive.

This rearrangement joins TRBV5-4 to TRBJ2-1; D not certain. CDR3 length: 18 residues. Per the germline V gene, CDR1 is SGHNT and CDR2 is YYREEE (reference sequence). V was trimmed by 4 bases and J by 0 bases, leaving 20 bases between them. The CDR3 is CASSDGSRRRSSYNEQFF. DNA of the CDR3: TGTGCCAGCAGCGATGGATCTCGGCGGAGAAGCTCCTACAATGAGCAGTTCTTC.

A word on this clone: Within the sample, other DNA sequences also encode this same CDR3. V usage is TRBV2 and J usage is TRBJ1-5, with TRBD1 matching over 11 bases. The CDR3 runs to 14 residues. Germline lookup yields CDR1 SNHLY and CDR2 FYNNEI. V was pared by 5 bases and J by 4 bases, with 1 base of the junction left unmatched. The CDR3 nucleotides read TGTGCCAGCAGTCGGGACAGGGGGAATCAGCCCCAGCATTTT. Its translation is CASSRDRGNQPQHF.

This chain joins TRBV6-1 and TRBJ1-2, with D tentatively TRBD1 (6 bases). Looked up from germline, CDR1 is MNHNS and CDR2 is SASEGT. Trimming pared 3 bases from V and 8 bases from J, leaving 19 bases between. The CDR3 totals 15 residues. This CDR3 reads CASSDTGKTLRGYTF. In nucleotides, the CDR3 is TGTGCCAGCAGTGACACAGGGAAGACACTTCGGGGCTACACCTTC.

A single count supports this clone. The V call is TRBV29-1, the J call TRBJ2-2, with D possibly being TRBD1 (6 bases). Looked up from germline, CDR1 is SQVTM and CDR2 is ANQGSEA. The V gene lost 7 bases and the J gene lost 2 bases, with 11 bases spanning the gap. This CDR3 is built from 13 residues. The CDR3 region has the DNA TGCAGCGGGGACACCGGCAACACCGGGGAGCTGTTTTTT. Translated, it gives CSGDTGNTGELFF.

The chain combines TRBV5-1 with TRBJ2-1, with TRBD2 matching over 14 bases. The germline CDR1 and CDR2 sequences are SGHRS and YFSETQ. V lost 3 bases to trimming and J lost 2 bases; unmatched junction nucleotides: 1. The CDR3 contains 16 residues. For the CDR3, the DNA is TGCGCCAGCAGCTGGACTAGCGGGGGGACCTACAATGAGCAGTTCTTC. Its protein product is CASSWTSGGTYNEQFF.

The V and J genes are TRBV4-2 and TRBJ2-3; D is ambiguous. The CDR3 sequence is 14 residues long. V shed 5 bases and J shed 4 bases, with 13 bases lying between them. Germline loops: CDR1 LGHNA, CDR2 YNFKEQ. The CDR3 here is CASSSSSLPDTQYF. CDR3 nucleotides: TGTGCCAGCAGCAGTTCTAGTTTACCAGATACGCAGTATTTT.

The rearrangement links TRBV27 to TRBJ2-2; D may be TRBD2 (5 bases). CDR3 length: 14 amino acids. Trimming took 5 bases from V and 1 from J, leaving 8 bases between them. CDR1 is MNHEY, CDR2 SMNVEV, per germline (reference sequence). The CDR3 coding sequence is TGTGCCAGCAGTCCTGGACTGAACACCGGGGAGCTGTTTTTT. Its protein is CASSPGLNTGELFF.

The chain carries TRBV7-2 and TRBJ1-2; 11 nucleotides align to TRBD1. With 5 bases clipped from V and 8 bases from J, the junction kept 7 bases outside the gene matches. The CDR3 is 14 amino acids. Germline CDR1 reads SGHTA; CDR2 reads FQGNSA. DNA for the CDR3: TGTGCCAGCAGCAGCAGGACAGGGGGCGGAGGCTACACCTTC. Its protein product is CASSSRTGGGGYTF.

V and J are TRBV5-1 and TRBJ2-7; 7 bases align to TRBD1. Trimming cost V 2 bases and J 0 bases; bases outside gene matches: 5. The CDR3 sequence is 15 residues long. CDR1 and CDR2 (germline): SGHRS, YFSETQ. CDR3 sequence (DNA): TGCGCCAGCAGCTTAACAGGGGCCAGCTCCTACGAGCAGTACTTC. Residues: CASSLTGASSYEQYF.

The chain links TRBV4-1 to TRBJ1-1; weak D call: TRBD1 (5 bases). There are 17 residues in the CDR3. V dropped 4 bases and J dropped 1 base, with 19 bases sitting between them. Germline V gene lookup returns CDR1 MGHRA and CDR2 YSYEKL. The CDR3 sequence is CASSPFPSRDPNTEAFF. The DNA of the CDR3 is TGCGCCAGCAGCCCCTTTCCGTCGCGGGACCCGAACACTGAAGCTTTCTTT.

The chain combines TRBV9 with TRBJ2-7; D is ambiguous. The CDR3 is made up of 12 amino acids. The V end lost 4 bases, the J end lost 3 bases, and 8 bases lay between the germline ends. Per the germline V gene, CDR1 is SGDLS and CDR2 is YYNGEE. The CDR3 sequence is CASSPPNYEQYF. Written as DNA, the CDR3 is TGTGCCAGCAGCCCTCCTAACTACGAGCAGTACTTC.

The chain uses TRBV19 and TRBJ1-2, with TRBD1 identical over 8 bases. The ends lost 4 bases at V and 6 bases at J; junction bases unmatched: 7. CDR1 is LNHDA and CDR2 is SQIVND in the germline V gene (reference sequence). The CDR3 totals 14 residues. CDR3 DNA sequence: TGTGCCAGTAGTACAGACAGGGGTGTCAATGGCTACACCTTC. It yields the protein CASSTDRGVNGYTF. The entire variable domain, with the rest obtained from reference TRBV19 and TRBJ1-2, is as follows: DGGITQSPKYLFRKEGQNVTLSCEQNLNHDAMYWYRQDPGQGLRLIYYSQIVNDFQKGDIAEGYSVSREKKESFPLTVTSAQKNPTAFYLCASSTDRGVNGYTFGSGTRLTVV.

The CDR3 here is CASRGNREETQYF. In DNA form, the CDR3 reads TGCGCCAGCAGAGGTAACAGGGAAGAGACCCAGTACTTC. V usage is TRBV5-1 and J usage is TRBJ2-5, with D possibly matching TRBD1 (6 bases). This CDR3 has 13 amino acids. The germline V gene encodes CDR1 SGHRS and CDR2 YFSETQ. Trimming pared 5 bases from V and 3 bases from J, leaving 11 bases between. The full variable domain, rest sourced from reference TRBV5-1 and TRBJ2-5, is KAGVTQTPRYLIKTRGQQVTLSCSPISGHRSVSWYQQTPGQGLQFLFEYFSETQRNKGNFPGRFSGRQFSNSRSEMNVSTLELGDSALYLCASRGNREETQYFGPGTRLLVL.

V usage is TRBV13 and J usage is TRBJ1-2; D gene ambiguous. Germline CDR1 PRHDT, CDR2 FYEKMQ (reference sequence). The V end was cut by 1 base, the J end by 4 bases, with 7 bases between. CDR3 size: 13 residues. CDR3 coding DNA: TGTGCCAGCAGCTTAGAGTCAGTCTATGGCTACACCTTC. Its translation is CASSLESVYGYTF.

This sequence joins TRBV25-1 and TRBJ1-2, with 9 bases lining up with TRBD1. Per the germline V gene, CDR1 is MGHDK and CDR2 is SYGVNS. V lost 9 bases to trimming and J lost 5 bases; unmatched junction nucleotides: 10. The CDR3 covers 14 residues. CDR3 nucleotides: TGTGCCAGTTCCGGGACAGGGATATATTATGGCTACACCTTC. Protein: CASSGTGIYYGYTF.

The CDR3 DNA is TGCGCCAGCGCCGAAGGTACAGGGGGCAGAAAACTGTTTTTT. Protein: CASAEGTGGRKLFF. This chain connects TRBV10-1 to TRBJ1-4; TRBD1 matches 9 bases. V lost 8 bases, J lost 10 bases, and 11 bases stayed unmatched. CDR1 WNHNN and CDR2 SYGVQD come from the germline V gene (reference sequence). This CDR3 is 14 amino acids long.

V is TRBV11-2 and J is TRBJ2-2; maybe TRBD2 (6 bases). This CDR3 spans 18 amino acids. Germline assignment: CDR1 SGHAT and CDR2 FQNNGV. V was cut by 1 base and J by 1 base, with 16 bases left in between. For the CDR3, the DNA is TGTGCCAGCAGCTTAGCCCTAACGGCGGGGAAGAACACCGGGGAGCTGTTTTTT. Its protein is CASSLALTAGKNTGELFF.

This clone was observed once. The chain is built from TRBV18 and TRBJ1-5; 7 nucleotides line up with TRBD1. The CDR3 loop spans 15 amino acids. CDR1 and CDR2 from the germline V gene are KGHSH and LQKENI. After removal of 2 bases from V and 3 bases from J, the junction contained 4 bases not matched to a gene. CDR3: CASSPFTGANQPQHF. Here the CDR3 DNA reads TGTGCCAGCTCACCATTTACAGGGGCCAATCAGCCCCAGCATTTT.

The CDR3: CASSVFGTSGFSSYNEQFF. The DNA of the CDR3 is TGTGCCAGCAGCGTCTTTGGGACTAGCGGCTTCTCCTCCTACAATGAGCAGTTCTTC. The chain combines TRBV9 with TRBJ2-1; the match to TRBD2 covers 11 bases. The junction had 10 bases not matched to a gene; V was cut back by 2 bases and J by 0 bases. CDR1 and CDR2 from the germline V gene are SGDLS and YYNGEE. This CDR3 spans 19 amino acids. Drawing the rest from reference TRBV9 and TRBJ2-1, the complete variable domain is DSGVTQTPKHLITATGQRVTLRCSPRSGDLSVYWYQQSLDQGLQFLIQYYNGEERAKGNILERFSAQQFPDLHSELNLSSLELGDSALYFCASSVFGTSGFSSYNEQFFGPGTRLTVL.

CDR3 protein: CASSLGTVNSPLHF. In nucleotides, the CDR3 is TGTGCCAGCAGCTTGGGGACTGTGAATTCACCCCTCCACTTT. V usage is TRBV7-8 and J usage is TRBJ1-6, with D possibly TRBD1 on 5 matching bases. The CDR3 extends over 14 amino acids. The V and J ends lost 3 bases and 7 bases respectively, with 10 bases between them. Germline CDR1 and CDR2: SGHVS and FQNEAQ.

The chain recombines TRBV2 with TRBJ1-2, with D possibly being TRBD1 (5 bases). Germline CDR1 reads SNHLY; CDR2 reads FYNNEI. V lost 3 bases and J lost 8, with 10 bases in between. The length of the CDR3 is 12 residues. The CDR3 DNA reads as TGTGCCAGCAGTGATAACAGGCGAGGCTACACCTTC. This encodes CASSDNRRGYTF.

This clone has only one observation. The CDR3 sequence is CASSKGQTNTEAFF. The CDR3 nucleotides are TGTGCCAGCAGCAAGGGACAGACGAACACTGAAGCTTTCTTT. J is TRBJ1-1 and V is TRBV9; 7 bases are a match to TRBD1. The CDR3 extends over 14 amino acids. CDR1 is SGDLS and CDR2 is YYNGEE in the germline V gene. With 4 bases clipped from V and 1 base from J, the junction kept 4 bases outside the gene matches. Looking up the rest from reference TRBV9 and TRBJ1-1 gives the full variable domain: DSGVTQTPKHLITATGQRVTLRCSPRSGDLSVYWYQQSLDQGLQFLIQYYNGEERAKGNILERFSAQQFPDLHSELNLSSLELGDSALYFCASSKGQTNTEAFFGQGTRLTVV.